In this sample, the clone carrying this T cell receptor (beta chain) turned up once. Inclusion characteristics of ophthalmopathy patients comprised a Clinical Activity Score of at least 3, a NOSPECS grade of at least 4, and duration under 3 months. Exclusion of a patient resulted from uncontrolled infection, other autoimmune disease, pregnancy or lactation. These data belong to a study of T cells in Graves' hyperthyroidism and ophthalmopathy. The V end was cut by 1 base, the J end by 5 bases, with 11 bases between. This CDR3 spans 13 amino acids. The germline V gene has CDR1 DFQATT and CDR2 SNEGSKA (reference sequence). RNA transcripts gave rise to amplified TCR beta CDR3 regions. TCR CDR3 regions were first amplified by RT-PCR with HTBI primers. TCRdb re-derived calls from the multiplex PCR reads in MiXCR, one entry per CDR3 protein. The repertoire includes 220,000 or so distinct CDR3 sequences, approximately 16% of them detected once, and around 30% sits in the top ten.

The receptor was derived from a woman under 30 with Graves' ophthalmopathy. The V and J genes are TRBV20-1 and TRBJ1-1; D is ambiguous. Sequenced: blood. The CDR3 DNA reads as TGCAGTGCTAGAGCGGCCTGGCGGACTGAAGCTTTCTTT. Amino acid sequence: CSARAAWRTEAFF.